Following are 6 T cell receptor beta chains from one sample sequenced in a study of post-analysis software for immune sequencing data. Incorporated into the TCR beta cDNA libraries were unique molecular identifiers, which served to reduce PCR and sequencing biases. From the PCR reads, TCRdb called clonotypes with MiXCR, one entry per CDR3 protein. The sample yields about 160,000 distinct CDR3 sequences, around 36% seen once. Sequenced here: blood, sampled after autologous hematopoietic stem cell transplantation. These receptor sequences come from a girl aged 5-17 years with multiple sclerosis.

The CDR3 coding sequence is TGTGCCAGCAGTGCCGCACTTTTTCGGGGCTACACCTTC. It codes for CASSAALFRGYTF. This rearrangement joins TRBV27 to TRBJ1-2; D unclear. V gave up 5 bases and J gave up 8 bases, with 15 bases separating them. The germline V gene encodes CDR1 MNHEY and CDR2 SMNVEV (reference sequence). The CDR3 totals 13 residues.

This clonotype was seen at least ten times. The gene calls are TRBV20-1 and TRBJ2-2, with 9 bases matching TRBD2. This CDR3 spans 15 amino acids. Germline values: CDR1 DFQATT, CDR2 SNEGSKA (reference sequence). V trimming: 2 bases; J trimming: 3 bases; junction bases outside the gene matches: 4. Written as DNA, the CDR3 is TGCAGTGCTAGACTAGCGGGATTCGACACCGGGGAGCTGTTTTTT. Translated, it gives CSARLAGFDTGELFF.

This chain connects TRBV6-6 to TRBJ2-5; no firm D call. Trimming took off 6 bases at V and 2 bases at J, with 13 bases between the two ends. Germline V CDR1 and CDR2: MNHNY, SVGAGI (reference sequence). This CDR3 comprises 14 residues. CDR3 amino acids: CASRIGSDQETQYF. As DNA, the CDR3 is TGTGCCAGCAGAATCGGGTCGGATCAAGAGACCCAGTACTTC.

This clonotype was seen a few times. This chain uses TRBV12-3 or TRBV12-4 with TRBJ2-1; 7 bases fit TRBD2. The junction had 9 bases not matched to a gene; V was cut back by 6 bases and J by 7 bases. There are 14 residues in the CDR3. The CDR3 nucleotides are TGTGCCAGCAGCCTGGCGGGAGTGGGGAATGAGCAGTTCTTC. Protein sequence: CASSLAGVGNEQFF.

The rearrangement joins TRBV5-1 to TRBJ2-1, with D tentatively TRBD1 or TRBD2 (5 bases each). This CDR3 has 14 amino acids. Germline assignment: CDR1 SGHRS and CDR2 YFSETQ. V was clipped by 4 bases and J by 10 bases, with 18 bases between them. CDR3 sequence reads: CASSGVEGAGEQFF. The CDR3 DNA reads TGCGCCAGCAGCGGGGTTGAGGGAGCAGGGGAGCAGTTCTTC.

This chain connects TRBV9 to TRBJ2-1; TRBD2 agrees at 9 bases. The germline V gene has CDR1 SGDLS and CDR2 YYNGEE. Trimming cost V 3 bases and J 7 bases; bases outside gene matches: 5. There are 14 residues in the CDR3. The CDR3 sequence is CASSGASGTNEQFF. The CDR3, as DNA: TGTGCCAGCAGCGGGGCTAGCGGGACGAATGAGCAGTTCTTC.